The next 6 T cell receptor beta chains were all read from a single sample in a study of regulatory T cells in long-lasting Graves disease. As to time point: newly diagnosed GD, antithyroid drugs for less than 3 months. There was RNA extracted from PBMCs, and the TCR library was made from it. Arm-PCR of CDR3 regions with iRepertoire HTBI primers generated TCR beta libraries. TCRdb independently ran MiXCR on the multiplex PCR reads; one entry per CDR3 protein. This table has around 400,000 distinct CDR3 sequences, about 12% appearing once. The same sample was also studied in work on T cells in Graves' hyperthyroidism and ophthalmopathy.

The source was peripheral blood mononuclear cells (PBMCs), collected at new diagnosis, from a patient treated with antithyroid drugs. All receptors come from a woman in her late teens or twenties with Graves disease.

This chain connects TRBV11-2 to TRBJ2-2, with 8 bases aligning to TRBD2. Germline assignment: CDR1 SGHAT and CDR2 FQNNGV. V dropped 4 bases and J dropped 3; count of bases not matched to a gene: 16. The CDR3 is 19 residues long. This CDR3 reads CASSSYSMREVSDTGELFF. CDR3 DNA: TGTGCCAGCAGCTCTTATAGCATGCGGGAGGTCAGTGACACCGGGGAGCTGTTTTTT.

V gene TRBV14 combines with J gene TRBJ2-2; 8 positions agree with TRBD1. This CDR3 region has 14 residues. CDR1 and CDR2 from the germline V gene are SGHDN and FVKESK. V trimming: 11 bases; J trimming: 7 bases; junction bases outside the gene matches: 12. Here the CDR3 DNA reads TGTGCCGGCCAATACACAGGGGGTATCGGGGAGCTGTTTTTT. It codes for CAGQYTGGIGELFF.

Only a few counts were recorded for this clonotype. The V call is TRBV7-2, the J call TRBJ2-2, with D possibly TRBD2 on 6 matching bases. V was trimmed by 4 bases and J by 8 bases, leaving 8 bases between them. This CDR3 comprises 12 residues. The germline V gene has CDR1 SGHTA and CDR2 FQGNSA. The CDR3 coding sequence is TGTGCCAGCAGCTCGACTAGTGGGGAGCTGTTTTTT. It is translated as CASSSTSGELFF.

The chain couples TRBV29-1 to TRBJ2-4; 7 bases are a match to TRBD2. CDR3 size: 13 residues. CDR1 is SQVTM and CDR2 is ANQGSEA in the germline V gene. The V gene end was trimmed by 6 bases and the J gene end by 7 bases; junction bases not matched to a gene: 9. CDR3 DNA: TGCAGCGTAGGGGAGGGAGCCGGGAACATTCAGTACTTC. Translating it yields CSVGEGAGNIQYF.

This clonotype was counted only a few times. The rearrangement uses TRBV12-3 or TRBV12-4 and TRBJ1-2, with a weak D call TRBD1 (6 bases). Trimming removed 4 bases at V and 8 bases at J, with 17 bases between. This CDR3 has 14 residues. CDR3 protein: CASSSHSTGLGYTF. CDR3 DNA: TGTGCCAGCAGTTCCCATTCTACAGGGCTAGGCTACACCTTC.

This clonotype was seen many times. This chain joins TRBV6-1 and TRBJ2-7, with TRBD1 identical over 10 bases. Trimming removed 5 bases from V and 4 bases from J; junction bases left unmatched: 5. The CDR3 has 14 residues. Germline V lookup: CDR1 MNHNS, CDR2 SASEGT. CDR3 amino acids: CASSRQGAQYEQYV. The CDR3 bases are TGTGCCAGCAGTCGACAGGGGGCTCAGTACGAGCAGTACGTC.